The present entry profiles one T cell receptor (beta chain) with its context. The antigen is not known. CDR3 length equals 12 residues. Germline V gene sequence: CDR1 LNHNV, CDR2 YYDKDF (reference sequence). Deletions cut 3 bases from V and 4 bases from J, with 7 bases between. This record belongs to a study of cytomegalovirus exposure and HLA in healthy donors. Background on the study: A previous analysis identified 100 million or so unique TCR beta sequences derived from about 180 million T cells. Regarding the study as a whole: About 87% or about 30% of the time was how often most TCR beta V segments were productive, according to an earlier analysis.

60 Vbeta and 13 Jbeta primers were used in PCR. TCRdb's copy holds only in-frame clones and misses some; the assay was immunoSEQ multiplex PCR. The sample lists 150,000 to 200,000 clones; about 79% were seen once. The chain uses TRBV15 and TRBJ2-7; no clear D gene. The receptor was isolated from a man between 50 and 59 years old in good health and CMV-seropositive. The sequenced sample consisted of PBMCs. CDR3 residues: CATSRRGYEQYF. In DNA form, the CDR3 reads TGTGCCACCAGCAGGCGCGGATACGAGCAGTACTTC.